This T cell receptor (beta chain) emerged from a study of blood T cell repertoires in COVID-19. Looking at the study overall: Sites across the United States, Italy and Spain contributed samples from acute and convalescent COVID-19. The analysed material was cDNA or gDNA that came from T cells, B-cell-depleted T cells, or PBMCs.

Per the original data handling: Counts of nucleated cells, estimated from reference gene primer amplification, were obtained. Sequenced by immunoSEQ multiplex PCR; TCRdb stores in-frame clones only, minus some. The V and J calls and the clone size are those of that table, but D and trimming were determined from the DNA. The sample includes some 110,000 clones, roughly 80% of them seen just once. The junction had 7 bases not matched to a gene; V was cut back by 5 bases and J by 4 bases. CDR1 and CDR2 (germline): SSHAT, FNYEAQ (reference sequence). The CDR3 has 14 residues. Sequencing was performed on peripheral blood. The chain combines TRBV7-7 with TRBJ2-5; 7 positions agree with TRBD2. This receptor was taken from an older man with acute or convalescent COVID-19. The DNA of the CDR3 is TGTGCCAGCAGCCAGCCCGGGGAGGGAGAGACCCAGTACTTC. This codes for CASSQPGEGETQYF.